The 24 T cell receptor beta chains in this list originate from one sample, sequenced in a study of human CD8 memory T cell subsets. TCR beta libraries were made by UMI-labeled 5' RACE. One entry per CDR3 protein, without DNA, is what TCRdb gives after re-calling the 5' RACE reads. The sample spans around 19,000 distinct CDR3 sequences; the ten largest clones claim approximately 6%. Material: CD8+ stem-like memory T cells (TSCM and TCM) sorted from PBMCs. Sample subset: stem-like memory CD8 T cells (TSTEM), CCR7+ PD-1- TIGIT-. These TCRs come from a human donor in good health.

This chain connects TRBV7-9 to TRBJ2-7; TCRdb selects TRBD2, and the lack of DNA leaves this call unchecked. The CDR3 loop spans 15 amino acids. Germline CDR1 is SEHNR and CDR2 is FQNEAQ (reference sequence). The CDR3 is CASSSGLAGFYEQYF.

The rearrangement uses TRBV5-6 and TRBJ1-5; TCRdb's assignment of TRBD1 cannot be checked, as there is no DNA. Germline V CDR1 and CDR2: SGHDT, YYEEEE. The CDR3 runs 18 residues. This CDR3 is CASSPEPPDRGSNQPQHF.

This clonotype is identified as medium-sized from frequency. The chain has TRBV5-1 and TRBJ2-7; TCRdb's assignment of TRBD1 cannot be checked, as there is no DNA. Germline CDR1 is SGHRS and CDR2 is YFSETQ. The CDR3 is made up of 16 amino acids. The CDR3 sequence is CASSWDPGQITYEQYF.

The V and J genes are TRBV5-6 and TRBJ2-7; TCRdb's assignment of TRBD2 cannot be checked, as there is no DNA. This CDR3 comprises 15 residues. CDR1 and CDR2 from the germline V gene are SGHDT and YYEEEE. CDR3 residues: CASSSEGLAAYEQYF.

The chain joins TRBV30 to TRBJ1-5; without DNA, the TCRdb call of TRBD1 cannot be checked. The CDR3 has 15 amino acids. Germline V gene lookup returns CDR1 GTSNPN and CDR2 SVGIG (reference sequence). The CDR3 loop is CAWSPGTGRNQPQHF.

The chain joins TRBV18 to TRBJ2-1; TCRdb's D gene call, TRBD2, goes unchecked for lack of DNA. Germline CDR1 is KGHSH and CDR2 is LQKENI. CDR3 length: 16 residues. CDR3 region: CASSPPLAGPYNEQFF.

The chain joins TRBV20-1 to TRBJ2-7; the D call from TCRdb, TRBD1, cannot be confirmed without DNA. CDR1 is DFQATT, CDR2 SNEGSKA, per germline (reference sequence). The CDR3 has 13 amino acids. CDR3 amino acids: CSAKDRPSYEQYF.

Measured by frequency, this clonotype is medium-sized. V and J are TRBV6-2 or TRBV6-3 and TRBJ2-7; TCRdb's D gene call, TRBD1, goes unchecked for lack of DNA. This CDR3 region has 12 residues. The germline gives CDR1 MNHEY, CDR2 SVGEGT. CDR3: CASRSWAREQYF.

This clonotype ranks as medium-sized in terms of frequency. CDR3 amino acids: CASSLDELEFGTQYF. The chain employs TRBV11-2 and TRBJ2-3. The CDR3 runs 15 residues. Germline CDR1 is SGHAT and CDR2 is FQNNGV. Complete variable domain (other parts from reference TRBV11-2 and TRBJ2-3): EAGVAQSPRYKIIEKRQSVAFWCNPISGHATLYWYQQILGQGPKLLIQFQNNGVVDDSQLPKDRFSAERLKGVDSTLKIQPAKLEDSAVYLCASSLDELEFGTQYFGPGTRLTVL.

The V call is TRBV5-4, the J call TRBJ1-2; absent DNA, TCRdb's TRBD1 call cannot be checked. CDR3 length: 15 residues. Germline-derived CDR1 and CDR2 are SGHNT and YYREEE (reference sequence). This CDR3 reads CASSSPGQGADGYTF.

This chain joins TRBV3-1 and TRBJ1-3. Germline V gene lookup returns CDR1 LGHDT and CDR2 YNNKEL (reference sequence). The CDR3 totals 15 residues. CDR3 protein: CASSQAGGSGNTIYF. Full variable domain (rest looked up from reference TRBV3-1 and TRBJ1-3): DTAVSQTPKYLVTQMGNDKSIKCEQNLGHDTMYWYKQDSKKFLKIMFSYNNKELIINETVPNRFSPKSPDKAHLNLHINSLELGDSAVYFCASSQAGGSGNTIYFGEGSWLTVV.

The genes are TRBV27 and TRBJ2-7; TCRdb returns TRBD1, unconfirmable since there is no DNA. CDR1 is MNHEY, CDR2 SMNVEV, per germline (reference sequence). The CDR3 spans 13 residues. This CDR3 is CASSLGASYEQYF.

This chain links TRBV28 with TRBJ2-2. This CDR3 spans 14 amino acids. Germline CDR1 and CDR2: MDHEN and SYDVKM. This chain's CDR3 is CASRTEANTGELFF.

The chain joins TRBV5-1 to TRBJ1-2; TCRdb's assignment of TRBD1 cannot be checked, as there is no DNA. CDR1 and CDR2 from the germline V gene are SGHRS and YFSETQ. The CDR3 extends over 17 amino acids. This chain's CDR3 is CASSSEIYEQGDYGYTF.

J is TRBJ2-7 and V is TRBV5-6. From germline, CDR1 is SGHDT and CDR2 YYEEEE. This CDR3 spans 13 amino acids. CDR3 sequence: CASSFLNSYEQYF.

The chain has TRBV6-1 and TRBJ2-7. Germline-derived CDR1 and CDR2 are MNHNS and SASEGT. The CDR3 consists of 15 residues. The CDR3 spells CASSEGQASSYEQYF.

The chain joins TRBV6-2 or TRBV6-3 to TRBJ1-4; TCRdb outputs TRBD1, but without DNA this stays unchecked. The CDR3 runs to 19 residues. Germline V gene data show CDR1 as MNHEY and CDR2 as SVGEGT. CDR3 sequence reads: CASSYQAGTGKAGNEKLFF.

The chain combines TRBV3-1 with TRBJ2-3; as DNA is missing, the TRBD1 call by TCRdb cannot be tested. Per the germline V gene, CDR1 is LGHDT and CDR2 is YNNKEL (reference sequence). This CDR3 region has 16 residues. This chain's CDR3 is CASRQQTGQGTDTQYF.

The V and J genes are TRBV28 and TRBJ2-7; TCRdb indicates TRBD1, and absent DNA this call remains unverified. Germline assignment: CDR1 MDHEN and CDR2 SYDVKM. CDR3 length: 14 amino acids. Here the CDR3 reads CASTSGQASYEQYF.

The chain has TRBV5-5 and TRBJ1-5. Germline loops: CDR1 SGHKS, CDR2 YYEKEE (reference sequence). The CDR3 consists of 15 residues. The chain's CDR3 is CASSLRDGMGQPQHF.

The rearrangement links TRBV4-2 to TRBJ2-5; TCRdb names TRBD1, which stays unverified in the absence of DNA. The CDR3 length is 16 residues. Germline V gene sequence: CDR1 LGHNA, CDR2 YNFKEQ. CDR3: CASSQVTGTGQETQYF.

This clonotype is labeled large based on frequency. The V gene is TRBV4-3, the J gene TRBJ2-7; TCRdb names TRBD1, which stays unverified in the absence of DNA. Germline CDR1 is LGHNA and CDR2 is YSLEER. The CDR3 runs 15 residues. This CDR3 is CASSQDRGDNYEQYF.

The CDR3 protein is CASSQRDRGNEQYF. V usage is TRBV4-3 and J usage is TRBJ2-7; absent DNA, TCRdb's TRBD1 call cannot be checked. This CDR3 spans 14 amino acids. Germline V gene data show CDR1 as LGHNA and CDR2 as YSLEER.

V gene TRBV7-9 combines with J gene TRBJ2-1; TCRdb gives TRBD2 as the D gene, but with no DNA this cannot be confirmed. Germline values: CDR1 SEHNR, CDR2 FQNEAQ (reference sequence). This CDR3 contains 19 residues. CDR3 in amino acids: CASSLAGIEREVPYNEQFF.